This T cell receptor (beta chain) was captured in a study of blood T cell repertoires in COVID-19. Clones were sequenced by immunoSEQ multiplex PCR, and TCRdb holds only the in-frame ones, with some missing. The sample includes roughly 460,000 clones, roughly 90% of them seen just once. The ends were cut back, 10 bases at V and 2 bases at J, with 14 bases in the middle. The germline gives CDR1 MNHEY, CDR2 SMNVEV (reference sequence). This CDR3 spans 13 amino acids. The clonotype comes from a man aged 18-30 years with COVID-19, enrolled during active disease. The chain joins TRBV27 to TRBJ2-5; tentatively, D is TRBD1 (5 bases). The sample taken for sequencing was peripheral blood. The CDR3 DNA follows: TGTGCCACCGCCCTTGACAGACAAGAGACCCAGTACTTC. Encoded protein: CATALDRQETQYF.